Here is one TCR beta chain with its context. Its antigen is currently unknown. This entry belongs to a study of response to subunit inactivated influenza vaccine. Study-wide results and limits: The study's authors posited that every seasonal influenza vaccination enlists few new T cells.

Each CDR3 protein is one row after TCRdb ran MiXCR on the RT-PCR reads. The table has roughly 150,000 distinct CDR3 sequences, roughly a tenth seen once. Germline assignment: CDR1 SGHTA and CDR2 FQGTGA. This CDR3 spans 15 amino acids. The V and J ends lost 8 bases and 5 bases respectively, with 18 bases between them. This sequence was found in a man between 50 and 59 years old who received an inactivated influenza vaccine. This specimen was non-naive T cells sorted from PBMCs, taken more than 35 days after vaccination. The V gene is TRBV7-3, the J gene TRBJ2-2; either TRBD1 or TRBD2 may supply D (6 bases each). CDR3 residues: CASASSGGHTGELFF. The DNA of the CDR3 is TGTGCCAGCGCCTCGTCCGGGGGACATACCGGGGAGCTGTTTTTT.